This T cell receptor (beta chain) derives from a study of cytomegalovirus exposure and HLA in healthy donors. Study overall: Earlier, 117 million unique TCR beta sequences were recovered from approximately 200 million T cells by an analysis.

As regards this clone: Its specificity is not known.

Whole-study findings and limits: Previous analysis showed most TCR beta V segments were productive about 87% or about 30% of the time.

Germline V gives CDR1 SGHRS, CDR2 YFSETQ. Trimming removed 5 bases from V and 2 bases from J; junction bases left unmatched: 7. This CDR3 contains 15 residues. In the PCR, 60 Vbeta and 13 Jbeta primers were used. Using immunoSEQ multiplex PCR, the repertoire was profiled, and TCRdb retains in-frame clones only, with some absent. The specimen's table records about 210,000 clones. The source of this sequence is a woman aged 30 to 39 in good health and CMV-seropositive. The chain couples TRBV5-1 to TRBJ1-1, with 9 bases fitting TRBD1. The sample comprised PBMCs. The CDR3 loop is CASSLLQGANTEAFF. The CDR3 nucleotides read TGCGCCAGCAGTTTATTACAGGGGGCAAACACTGAAGCTTTCTTT.